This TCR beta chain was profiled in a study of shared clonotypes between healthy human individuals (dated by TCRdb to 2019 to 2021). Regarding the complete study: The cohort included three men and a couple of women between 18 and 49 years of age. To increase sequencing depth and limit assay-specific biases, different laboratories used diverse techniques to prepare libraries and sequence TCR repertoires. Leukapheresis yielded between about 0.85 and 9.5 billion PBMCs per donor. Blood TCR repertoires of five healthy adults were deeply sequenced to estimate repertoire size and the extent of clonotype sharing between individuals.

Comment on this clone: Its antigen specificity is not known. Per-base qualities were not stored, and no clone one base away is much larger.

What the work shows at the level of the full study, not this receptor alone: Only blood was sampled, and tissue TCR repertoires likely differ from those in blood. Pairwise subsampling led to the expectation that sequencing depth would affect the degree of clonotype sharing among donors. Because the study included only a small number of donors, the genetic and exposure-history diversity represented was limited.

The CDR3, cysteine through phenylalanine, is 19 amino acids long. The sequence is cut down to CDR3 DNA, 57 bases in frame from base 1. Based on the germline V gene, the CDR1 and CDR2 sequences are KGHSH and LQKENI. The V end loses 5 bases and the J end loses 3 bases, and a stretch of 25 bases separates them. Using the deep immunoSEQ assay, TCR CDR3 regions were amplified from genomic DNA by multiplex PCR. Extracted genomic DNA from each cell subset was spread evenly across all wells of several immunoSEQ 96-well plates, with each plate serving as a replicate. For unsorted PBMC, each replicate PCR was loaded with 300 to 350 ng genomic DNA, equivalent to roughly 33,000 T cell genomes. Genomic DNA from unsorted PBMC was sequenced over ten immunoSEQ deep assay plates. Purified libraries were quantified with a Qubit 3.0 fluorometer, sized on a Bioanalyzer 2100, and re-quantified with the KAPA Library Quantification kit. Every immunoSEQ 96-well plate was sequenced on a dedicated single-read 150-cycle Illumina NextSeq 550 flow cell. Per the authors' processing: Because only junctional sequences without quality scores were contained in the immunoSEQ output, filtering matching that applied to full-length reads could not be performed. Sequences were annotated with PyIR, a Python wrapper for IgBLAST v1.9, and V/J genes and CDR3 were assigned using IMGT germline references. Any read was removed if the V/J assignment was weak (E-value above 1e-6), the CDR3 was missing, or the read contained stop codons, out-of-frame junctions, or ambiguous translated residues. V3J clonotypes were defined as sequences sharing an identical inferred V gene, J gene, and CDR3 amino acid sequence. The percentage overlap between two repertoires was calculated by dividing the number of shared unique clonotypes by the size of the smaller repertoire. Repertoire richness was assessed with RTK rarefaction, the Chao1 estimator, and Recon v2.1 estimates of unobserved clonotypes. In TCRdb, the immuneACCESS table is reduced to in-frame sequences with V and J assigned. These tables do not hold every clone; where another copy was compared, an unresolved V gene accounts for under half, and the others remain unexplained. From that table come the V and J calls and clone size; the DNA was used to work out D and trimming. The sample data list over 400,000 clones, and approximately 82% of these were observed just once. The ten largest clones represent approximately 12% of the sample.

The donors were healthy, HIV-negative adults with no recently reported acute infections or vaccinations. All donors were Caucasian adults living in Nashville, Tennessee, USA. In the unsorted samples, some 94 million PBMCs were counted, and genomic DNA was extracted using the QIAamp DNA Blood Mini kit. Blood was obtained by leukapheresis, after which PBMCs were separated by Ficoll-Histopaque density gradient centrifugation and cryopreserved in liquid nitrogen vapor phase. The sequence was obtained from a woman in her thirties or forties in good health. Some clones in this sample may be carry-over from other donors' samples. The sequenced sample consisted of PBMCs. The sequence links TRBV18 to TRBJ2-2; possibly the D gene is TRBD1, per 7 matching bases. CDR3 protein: CASSANDLGQDYYTGELFF. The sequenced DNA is TGTGCCAGCTCAGCCAACGATTTAGGACAGGACTACTACACCGGGGAGCTGTTTTTT. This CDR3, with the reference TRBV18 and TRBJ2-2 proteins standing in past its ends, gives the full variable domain NAGVMQNPRHLVRRRGQEARLRCSPMKGHSHVYWYRQLPEEGLKFMVYLQKENIIDESGMPKERFSAEFPKEGPSILRIQQVVRGDSAAYFCASSANDLGQDYYTGELFFGEGSRLTVL.